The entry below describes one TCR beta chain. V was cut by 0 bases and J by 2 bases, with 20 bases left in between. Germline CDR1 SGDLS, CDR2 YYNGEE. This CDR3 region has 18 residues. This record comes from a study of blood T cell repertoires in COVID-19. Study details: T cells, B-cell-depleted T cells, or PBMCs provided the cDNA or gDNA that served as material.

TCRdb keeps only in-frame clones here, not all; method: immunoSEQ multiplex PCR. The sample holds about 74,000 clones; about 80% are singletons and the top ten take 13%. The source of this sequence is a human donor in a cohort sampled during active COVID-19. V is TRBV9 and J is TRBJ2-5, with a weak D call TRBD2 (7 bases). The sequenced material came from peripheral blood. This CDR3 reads CASSVGIWSGGFQETQYF. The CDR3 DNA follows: TGTGCCAGCAGCGTAGGGATTTGGTCGGGGGGCTTTCAAGAGACCCAGTACTTC.